Given below is one TCR beta chain in context. This entry comes from a study of identical twins. The CDR3 length is 15 residues. Trimming took 4 bases from V and 2 from J, leaving 13 bases between them. The germline V gene has CDR1 SGHRS and CDR2 YFSETQ. Using its own MiXCR run on the 5' RACE reads, TCRdb lists one record per CDR3 protein. The table includes hundreds of thousands of distinct CDR3 sequences, approximately 24% detected once. These sequences were also reported in another study, on T cells expressing NK-cell markers. This second study says: CD3+CD56+NKG2C+, CD3+CD56+NKG2C- and CD3+CD56-NKG2C+ T cells, once sorted, supplied the TCR beta repertoires.

The V and J genes are TRBV5-1 and TRBJ2-1; D perhaps matches TRBD2 (6 bases). This clonotype originated in a woman aged 18 to 35 in good health. The sample taken for sequencing was CD4+ T cells sorted from blood. The CDR3 here is CASSPRDLTYNEQFF. As DNA, the CDR3 is TGCGCCAGCAGCCCCCGGGACTTAACCTACAATGAGCAGTTCTTC.